These 21 T cell receptor beta chains came from one sample sequenced in a study of technical replicates of blood from a few donors. The data were produced by immunoSEQ multiplex PCR, yet TCRdb's version contains in-frame clones alone and is incomplete. In the table there are 76,000 or so clones, around 86% of which are singletons. Specimen: PBMCs. These receptors originate from a human donor in good health. Some clones in this sample may be carry-over from other donors' samples.

The chain recombines TRBV5-7 with TRBJ2-5; D gene unclear. TRBV5-7 is placed among ORFs of uncertain function. The CDR3 contains 11 residues. The ends were cut back, 6 bases at V and 5 bases at J, with 8 bases in the middle. CDR3 loop: CASTYSETQYF. CDR3 DNA: TGTGCCAGCACCTATTCTGAGACCCAGTACTTC.

This clone occurred once. CDR3 DNA: TGTGCCAGCAGACTACTAGCGGGGAAAGAATACGAGCAGTACTTC. Protein sequence: CASRLLAGKEYEQYF. The rearrangement joins TRBV7-9 to TRBJ2-7; the match to TRBD2 covers 10 bases. V was clipped by 6 bases and J by 4 bases; unmatched bases: 9. CDR1 is SEHNR and CDR2 is FQNEAQ in the germline V gene (reference sequence). The CDR3 runs to 15 residues.

This clone showed up just a few times. The gene calls are TRBV2 and TRBJ1-5; possible D gene TRBD1, 6 bases. The CDR3 is 14 residues long. V shed 6 bases and J shed 2 bases, with 11 bases lying between them. Germline-derived CDR1 and CDR2 are SNHLY and FYNNEI. The CDR3 spells CASRGQNGNQPQHF. In DNA, the CDR3 is TGTGCCAGCAGAGGACAGAACGGCAATCAGCCCCAGCATTTT.

This clone has more than one count but fewer than ten. The chain is built from TRBV30 and TRBJ1-1; 7 bases agree with TRBD1. The CDR3 sequence is 12 residues long. V shed 3 bases, J shed 4 bases, and the junction held 2 bases outside the gene matches. Germline V lookup: CDR1 GTSNPN, CDR2 SVGIG (reference sequence). The CDR3 loop reads CAWRQGSTEAFF. In DNA form, the CDR3 reads TGTGCCTGGAGACAGGGGAGCACTGAAGCTTTCTTT.

The count of this clone is one. The genes are TRBV5-4 and TRBJ2-2; TRBD1 matches 7 bases. The junction had 2 bases not matched to a gene; V was cut back by 0 bases and J by 3 bases. Germline lookup yields CDR1 SGHNT and CDR2 YYREEE (reference sequence). This CDR3 region has 15 residues. The CDR3 region has the DNA TGTGCCAGCAGCTTGGACAGGGGTTACACCGGGGAGCTGTTTTTT. This translates into CASSLDRGYTGELFF.

The rearrangement joins TRBV7-6 to TRBJ2-2, with TRBD2 identical over 9 bases. The CDR3 spans 18 residues. V was pared by 5 bases and J by 2 bases, with 12 bases of the junction left unmatched. CDR1 and CDR2 from the germline V gene are SGHVS and FNYEAQ. The CDR3 DNA reads as TGTGCCAGCAGCCCCCGGGGTAGCGGGGGTAGCAACACCGGGGAGCTGTTTTTT. Residues: CASSPRGSGGSNTGELFF. Based on the CDR3 plus reference TRBV7-6 and TRBJ2-2, the full variable domain is GAGVSQSPRYKVTKRGQDVALRCDPISGHVSLYWYRQALGQGPEFLTYFNYEAQQDKSGLPNDRFSAERPEGSISTLTIQRTEQRDSAMYRCASSPRGSGGSNTGELFFGEGSRLTVL.

The V and J genes are TRBV2 and TRBJ2-7, with unresolved D. This CDR3 is 13 amino acids long. CDR1 and CDR2 from the germline V gene are SNHLY and FYNNEI. V was trimmed by 4 bases and J by 4 bases, leaving 11 bases between them. The chain's CDR3 is CASSVSEVYEQYF. CDR3 coding DNA: TGTGCCAGCAGTGTATCCGAGGTATACGAGCAGTACTTC.

The rearrangement joins TRBV19 to TRBJ2-2; 13 nucleotides match TRBD2. There are 16 residues in the CDR3. Germline CDR1 and CDR2: LNHDA and SQIVND (reference sequence). V was clipped by 5 bases and J by 4 bases; unmatched bases: 4. CDR3 coding DNA: TGTGCCAGTAGTGGGTGGACTAGCGGGAGCACCGGGGAGCTGTTTTTT. It encodes CASSGWTSGSTGELFF.

The CDR3 reads CASSVRTGDTQYF. The DNA for the CDR3 is TGTGCCAGCAGCGTGAGGACTGGGGATACGCAGTATTTT. V and J are TRBV9 and TRBJ2-3, with D possibly being TRBD2 (5 bases). This CDR3 comprises 13 residues. V was shortened by 2 bases and J by 6 bases, with 10 bases between the two germline ends. From germline, CDR1 is SGDLS and CDR2 YYNGEE.

This rearrangement joins TRBV30 to TRBJ2-1; 11 nucleotides line up with TRBD2. This CDR3 is built from 14 residues. Unmatched junction bases numbered 7, after V lost 5 bases and J lost 7 bases. CDR1 and CDR2 (germline): GTSNPN, SVGIG (reference sequence). The CDR3, as DNA: TGTGCCTGGGGGGGAACTAGCGGGAGTAATGAGCAGTTCTTC. This translates into CAWGGTSGSNEQFF.

The V gene is TRBV19, the J gene TRBJ2-3; D possibly corresponds to TRBD1 (6 bases). The V and J ends lost 4 bases and 1 base respectively, with 24 bases between them. The germline V gene encodes CDR1 LNHDA and CDR2 SQIVND (reference sequence). The CDR3 covers 19 residues. The CDR3 here is CASSRYRVARGAGTDTQYF. The CDR3 nucleotides read TGTGCCAGTAGTAGGTACAGGGTTGCCCGTGGAGCCGGCACAGATACGCAGTATTTT.

The CDR3 DNA is TGTGCCAGTAGTGCCCCACAACTGGGACTAGCGGGAGCTAATGAGCAGTTCTTC. Its translation: CASSAPQLGLAGANEQFF. The chain couples TRBV19 to TRBJ2-1; TRBD2 aligns across 14 bases. Germline trimming cut 5 bases from V and 7 bases from J; bases unmatched to any gene: 13. CDR1 is LNHDA and CDR2 is SQIVND in the germline V gene (reference sequence). The CDR3 spans 18 residues.

This clone was counted only a few times. The genes are TRBV30 and TRBJ2-1; 7 bases map to TRBD2. V lost 5 bases, J lost 5 bases, and 9 bases stayed unmatched. Germline V gene sequence: CDR1 GTSNPN, CDR2 SVGIG (reference sequence). CDR3 length: 14 residues. DNA of the CDR3: TGTGCCTGGGGCCCTAGCGGAGTTCACAATGAGCAGTTCTTC. This gives the protein CAWGPSGVHNEQFF.

The V call is TRBV2, the J call TRBJ1-1; D gene unclear. Trimming cost V 7 bases and J 2 bases, with 11 bases left between them. Germline CDR1 and CDR2: SNHLY and FYNNEI. The CDR3 has 13 amino acids. The CDR3 nucleotides read TGTGCCAGCACGGTACTGAGTAACACTGAAGCTTTCTTT. It encodes CASTVLSNTEAFF.

The V call is TRBV30, the J call TRBJ1-4; 7 positions match TRBD1. J gave up 4 bases and V 3 bases, and 5 bases lay outside the gene matches. Germline loops: CDR1 GTSNPN, CDR2 SVGIG (reference sequence). This CDR3 is built from 14 residues. Written as DNA, the CDR3 is TGTGCCTGGAGCAGAGGGGGCGATAATGAAAAACTGTTTTTT. It specifies CAWSRGGDNEKLFF.

The V gene is TRBV15, the J gene TRBJ2-7, with 8 nucleotides matching TRBD1. This CDR3 has 14 residues. With V trimmed by 1 base and J by 6 bases, 5 bases remained unmatched. From germline, CDR1 is LNHNV and CDR2 YYDKDF (reference sequence). The CDR3 coding sequence is TGTGCCACCAGCAGAGGGACAGGGAAGGCCGAGCAGTACTTC. It yields the protein CATSRGTGKAEQYF.

The rearrangement joins TRBV7-9 to TRBJ1-2; the match to TRBD1 covers 7 bases. The CDR3 is 16 residues long. Unmatched junction bases numbered 12, after V lost 5 bases and J lost 3 bases. The germline V gene encodes CDR1 SEHNR and CDR2 FQNEAQ (reference sequence). The CDR3 DNA sequence: TGTGCCAGCAGCCATAGCCTCGGGACAGCTTACTATGGCTACACCTTC. It codes for CASSHSLGTAYYGYTF.

With regard to this clone: The same CDR3 can be traced to other DNA sequences in this sample. V and J are TRBV2 and TRBJ2-2; D remains unclear. With 4 bases removed from V and 1 base from J, the gap between germline ends came to 7 bases. Germline V gene sequence: CDR1 SNHLY, CDR2 FYNNEI. CDR3 length equals 14 residues. The CDR3 DNA reads TGTGCCAGCAGTGGTACAATGAACACCGGGGAGCTGTTTTTT. Translated, it gives CASSGTMNTGELFF.

The V gene is TRBV7-9, the J gene TRBJ2-7, with D perhaps TRBD2 (5 bases). Trimming cost V 1 base and J 1 base, with 8 bases left between them. CDR1 is SEHNR, CDR2 FQNEAQ, per germline (reference sequence). The CDR3 totals 14 residues. Here the CDR3 DNA reads TGTGCCAGCAGCTTAGGTCCGGGATCCTACGAGCAGTACTTC. Amino acids: CASSLGPGSYEQYF.

This sequence joins TRBV7-2 and TRBJ2-5, with 10 bases lining up with TRBD2. The length of the CDR3 is 15 residues. The V gene's germline CDR1 is SGHTA and CDR2 FQGNSA. After removal of 0 bases from V and 5 bases from J, the junction contained 3 bases not matched to a gene. For the CDR3, the DNA is TGTGCCAGCAGCTTAGCAGCGGGGGGGAGGGAGACCCAGTACTTC. It yields the protein CASSLAAGGRETQYF.

This chain links TRBV6-1 with TRBJ2-3; TRBD2 matches 14 bases. The CDR3 runs 15 residues. The junction had 1 base not matched to a gene; V was cut back by 4 bases and J by 4 bases. CDR1 and CDR2 (germline): MNHNS, SASEGT. The CDR3 nucleotides are TGTGCCAGCAGTGGACTAGCGGGAGGGCCAGATACGCAGTATTTT. This gives the protein CASSGLAGGPDTQYF.